The 27 T cell receptor beta chains given below trace back to one sample, sequenced in a study of vaccination and CD4 T cells after COVID-19. The treatment is: roughly 10-day PBMC culture with coronavirus spike peptide pools or control peptides (ViraFEST assay). An Oncomine TCR Beta short-read assay was used to sequence the DNA from cultured CD4+ T cells. TCRdb reprocessed the PCR reads with MiXCR, giving one entry per CDR3 protein. The sample shows 7,000 to 8,500 distinct CDR3 sequences, more than 45% of them seen only once. The antigens of these receptors remain unknown. The sequenced material came from CD4+ T cells from blood, cultured in vitro. The receptors stem from a human donor who had recovered from COVID-19.

The rearrangement uses TRBV20-1 and TRBJ2-5; 13 bases map to TRBD2. The CDR3 length is 13 residues. Germline V gene lookup returns CDR1 DFQATT and CDR2 SNEGSKA (reference sequence). For the CDR3, the DNA is TGCAGCGGGACTAGCGGGATGGTCGAGACCCAGTACTTC. It encodes CSGTSGMVETQYF.

This clonotype came up a few times. The V gene is TRBV7-9, the J gene TRBJ1-2; D remains ambiguous. CDR1 is SEHNR and CDR2 is FQNEAQ in the germline V gene (reference sequence). V was trimmed by 5 bases and J by 0 bases, leaving 7 bases between them. The CDR3 is 13 residues long. The CDR3 region is CASSRDSNYGYTF. The CDR3 coding sequence is TGTGCCAGCAGCCGTGACTCTAACTATGGCTACACCTTC.

The chain combines TRBV7-6 with TRBJ2-3; tentative D call: TRBD2 (6 bases). CDR1 and CDR2 (germline): SGHVS, FNYEAQ. This CDR3 spans 15 amino acids. Trimming shortened V by 2 bases and J by 0 bases, and 9 bases separated the two germline ends. The CDR3 DNA follows: TGTGCCAGCAGCTTACATGCGGGGAGCACAGATACGCAGTATTTT. It translates to CASSLHAGSTDTQYF.

J is TRBJ2-7 and V is TRBV12-3 or TRBV12-4, with no clear D. V gave up 5 bases and J gave up 4 bases, with 18 bases separating them. CDR3 length: 15 residues. This CDR3 is CASSGEDMGGYEQYF. CDR3 DNA: TGTGCCAGCAGTGGAGAAGACATGGGCGGATACGAGCAGTACTTC.

The chain couples TRBV20-1 to TRBJ2-7; 12 bases are shared with TRBD2. The CDR3 runs to 14 residues. Germline trimming cut 3 bases from V and 4 bases from J; bases unmatched to any gene: 4. CDR1 is DFQATT and CDR2 is SNEGSKA in the germline V gene (reference sequence). The CDR3 DNA sequence: TGCAGTGCTAGCGCCGGGACTAGCGGGTACGAGCAGTACTTC. Its translation is CSASAGTSGYEQYF.

The genes are TRBV11-3 and TRBJ2-7, with 7 bases lining up with TRBD2. V was clipped by 5 bases and J by 0 bases; unmatched bases: 4. Germline CDR1 reads SGHNT; CDR2 reads YENEEA. CDR3 length: 14 residues. CDR3 DNA sequence: TGTGCCAGCAGCCCCCGACTAGCCTCCTACGAGCAGTACTTC. This encodes CASSPRLASYEQYF.

For this clonotype: Given the absence of the conserved phenylalanine or tryptophan at the CDR3 end, a read error is likely. Because the CDR3's place on the DNA is in doubt, the DNA is left out and the CDR3 is given as listed by TCRdb. The rearrangement joins TRBV21-1 to TRBJ1-2. TRBV21-1 is recorded as a pseudogene. Ends included, the CDR3 has 14 residues. This CDR3 is CASSKVGRTYGYTL.

This clonotype was counted a few times. The chain couples TRBV7-9 to TRBJ1-2; no firm D call. This CDR3 contains 12 residues. V was shortened by 4 bases and J by 8 bases, with 11 bases between the two germline ends. Per the germline V gene, CDR1 is SEHNR and CDR2 is FQNEAQ (reference sequence). CDR3 residues: CASSYDWVGYTF. The CDR3 DNA follows: TGTGCCAGCAGCTACGACTGGGTGGGCTACACCTTC.

This clonotype showed up just a few times. This chain links TRBV2 with TRBJ1-6, with a tentative D call TRBD1 (5 bases). The V gene's germline CDR1 is SNHLY and CDR2 FYNNEI. The CDR3 is made up of 12 amino acids. The germline V and J ends were trimmed by 6 bases and 9 bases, with 9 bases remaining between them. The CDR3 DNA sequence: TGTGCCAGCAGGGGGGAGAGTTCACCCCTCCACTTT. It translates to CASRGESSPLHF.

V gene TRBV6-2 or TRBV6-3 combines with J gene TRBJ2-2; tentative D call: TRBD2 (6 bases). The CDR3 totals 16 residues. CDR1 is MNHEY, CDR2 SVGEGT, per germline. V gave up 0 bases and J gave up 3 bases, with 11 bases separating them. Here the CDR3 reads CASSYSNRGYTGELFF. DNA of the CDR3: TGTGCCAGCAGTTACTCGAACCGGGGGTACACCGGGGAGCTGTTTTTT.

This clonotype was found once. The chain is built from TRBV7-3 and TRBJ2-3; D may be TRBD1 or TRBD2 (5 bases each). V was trimmed by 5 bases and J by 2 bases, leaving 14 bases between them. Germline CDR1 reads SGHTA; CDR2 reads FQGTGA. This CDR3 is built from 15 residues. This CDR3 reads CASSERGRVTDTQYF. The CDR3 coding sequence is TGTGCCAGCAGCGAAAGGGGACGGGTCACAGATACGCAGTATTTT.

The rearrangement joins TRBV12-3 or TRBV12-4 to TRBJ1-1; D ambiguous. This CDR3 comprises 12 residues. The V and J ends lost 7 bases and 4 bases respectively, with 10 bases between them. CDR3 nucleotides: TGTGCCAGCATGAACAGTTTCACTGAAGCTTTCTTT. This codes for CASMNSFTEAFF.

In its sample, this clonotype was seen a few times. The chain employs TRBV24-1 and TRBJ1-2; D is unresolved. Germline lookup yields CDR1 KGHDR and CDR2 SFDVKD. Trimming removed 2 bases at V and 6 bases at J, with 9 bases between. The CDR3 is 13 residues long. CDR3 nucleotides: TGTGCCACCAGTGATTCCCAATCGAATGGCTACACCTTC. The encoded protein is CATSDSQSNGYTF.

The rearrangement links TRBV7-8 to TRBJ1-3, with D perhaps matching TRBD1 (5 bases). The CDR3 is 16 amino acids. The V end lost 5 bases, the J end lost 0 bases, and 14 bases lay between the germline ends. Germline V gene sequence: CDR1 SGHVS, CDR2 FQNEAQ. The CDR3 region is CASSGKTGLSGNTIYF. The CDR3 DNA is TGTGCCAGCAGCGGGAAGACGGGACTCTCTGGAAACACCATATATTTT. The full variable domain, with the rest looked up from reference TRBV7-8 and TRBJ1-3, is GAGVSQSPRYKVAKRGQDVALRCDPISGHVSLFWYQQALGQGPEFLTYFQNEAQLDKSGLPSDRFFAERPEGSVSTLKIQRTQQEDSAVYLCASSGKTGLSGNTIYFGEGSWLTVV.

The chain links TRBV11-2 to TRBJ1-1; TRBD1 might be the D (5 bases). Trimming took 5 bases from V and 4 from J, leaving 14 bases between them. Germline V CDR1 and CDR2: SGHAT, FQNNGV. The CDR3 is made up of 14 amino acids. The CDR3 sequence: CASSNLGGATEAFF. DNA of the CDR3: TGTGCCAGCAGCAATCTCGGGGGAGCCACTGAAGCTTTCTTT.

The chain combines TRBV6-2 or TRBV6-3 with TRBJ2-7; 7 bases match TRBD2. The J segment lost 0 bases and the V segment lost 3 bases, leaving 5 bases of the junction unmatched. The length of the CDR3 is 15 residues. Germline V gene sequence: CDR1 MNHEY, CDR2 SVGEGT. The CDR3 spells CASSYTSVSSYEQYF. CDR3 DNA sequence: TGTGCCAGCAGTTATACTAGCGTGAGCTCCTACGAGCAGTACTTC.

This clonotype was seen just once. The J gene is TRBJ2-2, the V gene TRBV7-9; a weak D match, TRBD2 (5 bases). The CDR3 is 17 amino acids. Trimming took 2 bases from V and 3 from J, leaving 16 bases between them. From germline, CDR1 is SEHNR and CDR2 FQNEAQ (reference sequence). CDR3 DNA sequence: TGTGCCAGCAGCTTAAAGGCGGGCGAACCCTACACCGGGGAGCTGTTTTTT. As protein: CASSLKAGEPYTGELFF. The variable domain in full, completed from reference TRBV7-9 and TRBJ2-2, reads DTGVSQNPRHKITKRGQNVTFRCDPISEHNRLYWYRQTLGQGPEFLTYFQNEAQLEKSRLLSDRFSAERPKGSFSTLEIQRTEQGDSAMYLCASSLKAGEPYTGELFFGEGSRLTVL.

This sequence joins TRBV2 and TRBJ1-2; TRBD1 matches 10 bases. V shed 4 bases, J shed 5 bases, and the junction held 4 bases outside the gene matches. The CDR3 length is 14 residues. Per the germline V gene, CDR1 is SNHLY and CDR2 is FYNNEI. The DNA of the CDR3 is TGTGCCAGCAGTGTTTGGACAGGGGGTTATGGCTACACCTTC. Protein product: CASSVWTGGYGYTF.

This chain links TRBV2 with TRBJ1-5, with D uncertain. The CDR3 sequence is 13 residues long. V dropped 4 bases and J dropped 2 bases, with 6 bases sitting between them. Germline CDR1 SNHLY, CDR2 FYNNEI. As DNA, the CDR3 is TGTGCCAGCAGTGGGCAAGGCAATCAGCCCCAGCATTTT. Encoded protein: CASSGQGNQPQHF.

The chain is built from TRBV27 and TRBJ2-2; 8 bases map to TRBD1. Trimming cost V 5 bases and J 4 bases; bases outside gene matches: 3. CDR1 and CDR2 (germline): MNHEY, SMNVEV (reference sequence). The CDR3 has 14 amino acids. CDR3 DNA: TGTGCCAGCAGTCGGACAGGGACCACCGGGGAGCTGTTTTTT. Residues: CASSRTGTTGELFF.

The chain joins TRBV2 to TRBJ1-2, with 12 bases identical to TRBD1. From germline, CDR1 is SNHLY and CDR2 FYNNEI. V lost 11 bases, J lost 8 bases, and 12 bases stayed unmatched. This CDR3 comprises 14 residues. As DNA, the CDR3 is TGTGCCGGTCGACGGGGACAGGGGGCGCGAGGCTACACCTTC. It codes for CAGRRGQGARGYTF. The full variable domain, with the rest looked up from reference TRBV2 and TRBJ1-2, is EPEVTQTPSHQVTQMGQEVILRCVPISNHLYFYWYRQILGQKVEFLVSFYNNEISEKSEIFDDQFSVERPDGSNFTLKIRSTKLEDSAMYFCAGRRGQGARGYTFGSGTRLTVV.

The V call is TRBV7-3, the J call TRBJ2-5; D ambiguous. Germline CDR1 SGHTA, CDR2 FQGTGA. The CDR3 length is 13 residues. The ends were cut back, 4 bases at V and 1 base at J, with 7 bases in the middle. CDR3 loop: CASSSPPQETQYF. Written as DNA, the CDR3 is TGTGCCAGCAGCTCACCCCCCCAAGAGACCCAGTACTTC.

This rearrangement joins TRBV12-3 or TRBV12-4 to TRBJ2-7, with 7 bases aligning to TRBD1. Germline trimming cut 3 bases from V and 7 bases from J; bases unmatched to any gene: 6. CDR3 length equals 13 residues. CDR3: CASSFSQGREQYF. DNA for the CDR3: TGTGCCAGCAGTTTCTCACAGGGGAGAGAGCAGTACTTC.

This clonotype occurred a few times. V and J are TRBV6-1 and TRBJ1-5; tentatively, D is TRBD1 (5 bases). V was trimmed by 1 base and J by 4 bases, leaving 8 bases between them. Germline loops: CDR1 MNHNS, CDR2 SASEGT. The CDR3 length is 14 residues. The CDR3 region is CASSEGQPNQPQHF. The CDR3 DNA reads as TGTGCCAGCAGTGAAGGACAGCCAAATCAGCCCCAGCATTTT.

The chain uses TRBV4-3 and TRBJ2-7, with a tentative D call TRBD2 (6 bases). This CDR3 contains 17 residues. CDR1 and CDR2 from the germline V gene are LGHNA and YSLEER. V gave up 0 bases and J gave up 5 bases, with 20 bases separating them. The CDR3 loop is CASSQEWGSGAADEQYF. The CDR3 DNA follows: TGCGCCAGCAGCCAAGAGTGGGGATCGGGAGCTGCTGACGAGCAGTACTTC.

This chain uses TRBV30 with TRBJ1-2, with D uncertain. Germline CDR1 GTSNPN, CDR2 SVGIG (reference sequence). The CDR3 is made up of 14 amino acids. Trimming stripped 4 bases from V and 1 base from J, with 13 bases between. The CDR3 reads CAWKTAGDNYGYTF. CDR3 DNA sequence: TGTGCCTGGAAGACGGCCGGTGATAACTATGGCTACACCTTC.

The chain is built from TRBV19 and TRBJ1-6; 8 bases map to TRBD1. CDR3 length: 14 amino acids. The V segment lost 4 bases and the J segment 10 bases; nucleotides outside the gene matches: 6. The germline V gene encodes CDR1 LNHDA and CDR2 SQIVND (reference sequence). The CDR3 bases are TGTGCCAGTAGTAGTGGGACAGGACTGTCACCCCTCCACTTT. The encoded protein is CASSSGTGLSPLHF.